These T cell receptor beta chains were read from a single sample in a study of CD8+ T cells in alopecia areata. Repertoires were generated with immunoSEQ multiplex PCR, while TCRdb's copy carries only in-frame clones and drops some. The table has fewer than 8,000 clones, roughly 55% seen once; the top ten hold under 15%. This sample comprised skin, obtained at week 0. These receptors came from a human donor with alopecia areata. Both conserved end residues are trimmed from each CDR3. A D gene is named only where the DNA matches it firmly.

V gene: TRBV28
D gene: NA
CDR3 protein: ASSFQGIVGRYGYT

V gene: TRBV6-5
D gene: NA
CDR3 protein: ASSYRVAYEQY

V gene: TRBV19
D gene: NA
CDR3 protein: ASIGAGWKLF

V gene: TRBV19
D gene: NA
CDR3 protein: ASSYLLTNHKSRANVLT

V gene: TRBV7-2
D gene: NA
CDR3 protein: ASSSDGVDTQY

V gene: TRBV28
D gene: TRBD1
CDR3 protein: ASSLTGDNEQF

V gene: TRBV7-2
D gene: NA
CDR3 protein: ASSLSGTNEKLF

V gene: TRBV7-2
D gene: TRBD2
CDR3 protein: ASSTGLAGVYEQF

V gene: TRBV30
D gene: TRBD1
CDR3 protein: AWGGPDRRSGELF

V gene: TRBV5-5
D gene: TRBD1
CDR3 protein: ASRTGWMETQY

V gene: TRBV29-1
D gene: NA
CDR3 protein: SVEVRTNSYNEQF

V gene: TRBV2
D gene: TRBD1
CDR3 protein: AITGQVMNTEAF

V gene: TRBV6-1
D gene: NA
CDR3 protein: ASSEAGGTTDTQY

V gene: TRBV29-1
D gene: TRBD2
CDR3 protein: SVMGLAGAGELF

V gene: TRBV2
D gene: NA
CDR3 protein: ASSRTFTSTDTQY

V gene: TRBV20-1
D gene: NA
CDR3 protein: SAPSMDEQY

V gene: TRBV11-2
D gene: TRBD2
CDR3 protein: ASSLLQRERYTGELF

V gene: TRBV7-2
D gene: TRBD1
CDR3 protein: ASSSRQGRFEAF

V gene: TRBV2
D gene: NA
CDR3 protein: ASSDFGVEEQY

V gene: TRBV25-1
D gene: TRBD2
CDR3 protein: ASSEWLAGSDTQY